This is a list of T cell receptor beta chains from one sample in a study of blood T cells in healthy people across ages. Using its own MiXCR run on the 5' RACE reads, TCRdb lists one record per CDR3 protein. This sample yields around 1.7 million distinct CDR3 sequences, of which roughly 27% are seen a single time; 7% to 9% belongs to the top ten. What was sequenced was blood. These receptor sequences come from a woman in her twenties or thirties in good health. Each CDR3 is given with its conserved first and last residue. Only some rows state a clone size, as once, few, many or a class for expanded clones.

v_gene,abundance,len,j_gene,CDR3aa
TRBV7-9,.,14,TRBJ2-1,CASSPLQGADGQFF
TRBV13,.,18,TRBJ2-5,CASSFVGGIGGKVETQYF
TRBV6-6,.,16,TRBJ1-4,CASYTGKGQSREKLFF
TRBV7-9,few,13,TRBJ1-1,CASSLVGHFEAFF
TRBV7-2,few,17,TRBJ2-1,CASSLGVAGGSYNEQFF
TRBV9,.,12,TRBJ2-1,CASSVVNNEQFF
TRBV6-2/TRBV6-3,many,12,TRBJ2-7,CASSYPGYEQYF
TRBV7-3,.,15,.,CASSTTSGPALEQYF
TRBV7-6,few,16,TRBJ2-7,CASSFGTSGSSYEQYF
TRBV10-2,.,15,TRBJ2-1,CASSPGGLRNNEQFF
TRBV29-1,few,14,TRBJ2-3,CSVGTSGGADTQYF
TRBV20-1,few,17,TRBJ2-1,CSARVLAAWGRHNEQFF
TRBV30,.,14,TRBJ1-2,CAWSESGISYGYTF
TRBV19,.,13,TRBJ1-1,CASRQLLNTEAFF
TRBV27,many,15,TRBJ2-7,CASSPGLAGGNEQYF
TRBV6-2/TRBV6-3,few,18,TRBJ2-5,CASSTLRRGGRVGETQYF
TRBV2,few,13,TRBJ1-2,CASSGVVSDGYTF